The entry that follows covers one T cell receptor (beta chain) sequence. The antigen remains unidentified. The data were obtained in a study of T cell repertoires in aging, cancer and after chemotherapy. Study-wide context: The full dataset contained several million TCR reads.

The template was genomic DNA from peripheral blood, not RNA. A mixed TRB-A/B primer pool amplified rearranged TRB by multiplex touch-down PCR. TCRdb independently ran MiXCR on the multiplex PCR reads; one entry per CDR3 protein. In the table there are 1,500 to 2,000 distinct CDR3 sequences, over 45% of which are singletons. General study findings and limits: No conclusions about immunological memory after chemotherapy can be drawn from the repertoire data. In healthy donors, age-related TCR diversity loss mainly reflected lost richness. Compared with age-matched healthy donors, untreated hematological or solid cancer patients showed higher blood TCR clonality.

CDR1 is SGHDT, CDR2 YYEEEE, per germline. V shed 3 bases and J shed 3 bases, with 13 bases lying between them. The CDR3 contains 14 residues. The chain has TRBV5-6 and TRBJ2-7; D possibly corresponds to TRBD1 (8 bases). The TCR sequence derives from a human donor with a blood cancer. The source material was blood. The CDR3 reads CASSSTGEGYEQYF. The CDR3 DNA follows: TGTGCCAGCAGCTCGACAGGGGAGGGCTACGAGCAGTACTTC.